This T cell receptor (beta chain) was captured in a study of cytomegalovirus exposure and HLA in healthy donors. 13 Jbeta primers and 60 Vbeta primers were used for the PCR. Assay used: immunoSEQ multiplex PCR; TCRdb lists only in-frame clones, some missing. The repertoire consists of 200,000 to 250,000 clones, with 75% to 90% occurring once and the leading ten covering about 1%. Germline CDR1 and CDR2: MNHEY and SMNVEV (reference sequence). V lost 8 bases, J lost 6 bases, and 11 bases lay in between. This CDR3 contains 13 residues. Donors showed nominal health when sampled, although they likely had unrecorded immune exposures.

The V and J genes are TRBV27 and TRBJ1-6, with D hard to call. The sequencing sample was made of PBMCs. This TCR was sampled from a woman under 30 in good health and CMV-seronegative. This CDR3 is CASGYSSNSPLHF. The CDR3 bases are TGTGCCAGCGGCTACAGCTCTAATTCACCCCTCCACTTT.